This TCR beta chain was recorded in a study of blood T cell repertoires in COVID-19. Study context: Samples representing acute and convalescent COVID-19 were sourced from the United States, Italy and Spain.

This clone turned up a few times. How the authors handled the data: Quantification of nucleated cells was approximated via reference gene primer amplification. Only in-frame clones appear in the TCRdb table, and some are missing; sequencing was by immunoSEQ multiplex PCR. V, J and clone size reflect that table, while D and trimming were determined from the DNA. The table has roughly 410,000 clones, 89% seen once; the top ten hold 1% to 1.5%. This clonotype was sampled from a middle-aged man with acute or convalescent COVID-19. The specimen sequenced was peripheral blood.

The CDR3 region has the DNA TGTGCCAGCTCACCGGGGGCCGGGCTAGCGGGAACCTACGAGCAGTACTTC. This gives the protein CASSPGAGLAGTYEQYF. The chain joins TRBV18 to TRBJ2-7; 9 bases fit TRBD2. This CDR3 has 17 amino acids. Trimming removed 3 bases from V and 2 bases from J; junction bases left unmatched: 11. Germline loops: CDR1 KGHSH, CDR2 LQKENI.